What follows are 18 T cell receptor beta chains derived from one specimen sequenced in a study of T-cell reconstitution after alpha-beta-depleted transplantation in children. Unique molecular identifiers were incorporated when the TCRbeta library was constructed. TCRdb processed the PCR reads anew with MiXCR; each CDR3 protein has one entry. The sample includes about a million distinct CDR3 sequences, roughly 31% of them seen just once. This specimen consisted of PBMCs, mostly from graft donor cells, obtained 360 days after TCRalphabeta/CD19-depleted stem cell transplant. These receptor sequences come from a boy under three years old who had a stem cell transplant for SCID, so the T cells may come from the graft donor.

V gene TRBV20-1 combines with J gene TRBJ1-1, with D perhaps TRBD1 (6 bases). CDR1 and CDR2 (germline): DFQATT, SNEGSKA (reference sequence). The CDR3 sequence is 15 residues long. Trimming took 3 bases from V and 0 from J, leaving 14 bases between them. The CDR3 sequence is CSASEDSRLNTEAFF. The CDR3 DNA sequence: TGCAGTGCTAGTGAGGACAGCAGGCTGAACACTGAAGCTTTCTTT.

The sample holds a few counts of this clonotype. The rearrangement uses TRBV4-1 and TRBJ1-2; 8 nucleotides line up with TRBD1. There are 13 residues in the CDR3. After removal of 4 bases from V and 7 bases from J, the junction contained 5 bases not matched to a gene. Looked up from germline, CDR1 is MGHRA and CDR2 is YSYEKL. The CDR3 nucleotides read TGCGCCAGCAGCCCCCGGACAGGGCCTGGCTACACCTTC. This codes for CASSPRTGPGYTF.

The chain has TRBV5-6 and TRBJ2-7, with 9 bases that match TRBD2. V lost 1 base and J lost 1; bases outside the gene matches: 9. This CDR3 region has 17 residues. CDR1 and CDR2 (germline): SGHDT, YYEEEE. This chain's CDR3 is CASSLLGSGGTSYEQYF. In DNA form, the CDR3 reads TGTGCCAGCAGCTTGCTGGGCAGCGGGGGGACTTCCTACGAGCAGTACTTC.

Only a few counts were recorded for this clonotype. The chain has TRBV28 and TRBJ1-1; D uncertain. Trimming removed 2 bases from V and 4 bases from J, with 23 bases in between. This CDR3 is 18 amino acids long. Germline loops: CDR1 MDHEN, CDR2 SYDVKM. Here the CDR3 reads CASSLLSTPENLVTEAFF. CDR3 in DNA: TGTGCCAGCAGTTTACTCTCCACCCCTGAAAACCTGGTCACTGAAGCTTTCTTT. Full variable domain (outside the CDR3, taken from reference TRBV28 and TRBJ1-1): DVKVTQSSRYLVKRTGEKVFLECVQDMDHENMFWYRQDPGLGLRLIYFSYDVKMKEKGDIPEGYSVSREKKERFSLILESASTNQTSMYLCASSLLSTPENLVTEAFFGQGTRLTVV.

This chain joins TRBV24-1 and TRBJ1-4; D is ambiguous. V shed 2 bases and J shed 7 bases, with 16 bases lying between them. Germline lookup yields CDR1 KGHDR and CDR2 SFDVKD. The CDR3 extends over 16 amino acids. The CDR3 reads CATSDYPDGPGEKLFF. The CDR3, as DNA: TGTGCCACCAGTGATTACCCTGACGGACCGGGTGAAAAACTGTTTTTT.

This clonotype was found a few times. CDR3 coding DNA: TGCAGTGCGCTTAGGGGAACTGAAGCTTTCTTT. This translates into CSALRGTEAFF. V usage is TRBV20-1 and J usage is TRBJ1-1; D may be TRBD1 (5 bases). V shed 6 bases and J shed 5 bases, with 10 bases lying between them. Germline values: CDR1 DFQATT, CDR2 SNEGSKA (reference sequence). This CDR3 spans 11 amino acids.

The rearrangement uses TRBV20-1 and TRBJ2-6; D gene ambiguous. V was clipped by 5 bases and J by 2 bases, with 7 bases between them. The CDR3 runs 13 residues. Germline V gives CDR1 DFQATT, CDR2 SNEGSKA (reference sequence). The CDR3 protein is CSAGNPGANVLTF. CDR3 bases: TGCAGTGCTGGAAACCCTGGGGCCAACGTCCTGACTTTC.

The CDR3 region has the DNA TGTGCCAGCAGCTTAAATTCCTTGCCTGCAACTAATGAAAAACTGTTTTTT. It encodes CASSLNSLPATNEKLFF. The chain joins TRBV7-2 to TRBJ1-4; D gene ambiguous. Germline lookup yields CDR1 SGHTA and CDR2 FQGNSA. The CDR3 has 17 amino acids. V lost 2 bases, J lost 0 bases, and 13 bases lay in between.

The rearrangement links TRBV18 to TRBJ1-5, with 10 bases lining up with TRBD1. Germline CDR1 reads KGHSH; CDR2 reads LQKENI. The CDR3 loop spans 16 amino acids. V gave up 4 bases and J gave up 0 bases; unmatched junction bases: 3. CDR3 sequence reads: CASSLRQGASNQPQHF. The CDR3 DNA reads TGTGCCAGCTCACTCCGACAGGGGGCTAGCAATCAGCCCCAGCATTTT.

This chain uses TRBV28 with TRBJ1-5, with D perhaps TRBD1 (5 bases). The CDR3 consists of 14 residues. The ends were cut back, 7 bases at V and 6 bases at J, with 16 bases in the middle. Looked up from germline, CDR1 is MDHEN and CDR2 is SYDVKM. Here the CDR3 reads CASTDVWDGQPQHF. In DNA, the CDR3 is TGTGCCAGCACTGATGTTTGGGACGGTCAGCCCCAGCATTTT.

V and J are TRBV2 and TRBJ2-7; D ambiguous. Germline CDR1 and CDR2: SNHLY and FYNNEI. Trimming took 2 bases from V and 2 from J, leaving 13 bases between them. There are 15 residues in the CDR3. CDR3 region: CASSEIRSSTYEQYF. CDR3 sequence (DNA): TGTGCCAGCAGTGAAATCAGGTCCTCAACCTACGAGCAGTACTTC.

This clonotype has only a few counts. The J gene is TRBJ1-1, the V gene TRBV11-1, with D unclear. Trimming took 4 bases from V and 2 from J, leaving 23 bases between them. The V gene's germline CDR1 is SGHAT and CDR2 FQDESV (reference sequence). This CDR3 comprises 18 residues. CDR3 region: CASSSPETRILGNTEAFF. CDR3 sequence (DNA): TGTGCCAGCAGCTCCCCCGAGACAAGAATTCTTGGAAACACTGAAGCTTTCTTT.

The chain recombines TRBV7-2 with TRBJ1-6; D might be TRBD1 (5 bases). Per germline, CDR1 SGHTA and CDR2 FQGNSA. This CDR3 has 15 residues. V dropped 1 base and J dropped 7 bases, with 11 bases sitting between them. The CDR3 sequence is CASSLEGQGNSPLHF. In DNA, the CDR3 is TGTGCCAGCAGCTTAGAGGGGCAGGGAAATTCACCCCTCCACTTT.

The table lists this clonotype with a few counts. The chain couples TRBV10-1 to TRBJ2-2, with 10 bases matching TRBD1. Germline CDR1 and CDR2: WNHNN and SYGVQD (reference sequence). The CDR3 length is 17 residues. With V trimmed by 1 base and J by 0 bases, 2 bases remained unmatched. The chain's CDR3 is CASSEWGQGSNTGELFF. As DNA, the CDR3 is TGCGCCAGCAGTGAGTGGGGACAGGGGTCGAACACCGGGGAGCTGTTTTTT.

This clonotype was seen only a few times. V is TRBV24-1 and J is TRBJ2-1; D remains unclear. V was shortened by 4 bases and J by 8 bases, with 11 bases between the two germline ends. CDR3 size: 13 residues. Looked up from germline, CDR1 is KGHDR and CDR2 is SFDVKD. The CDR3 spells CATSEFDGDEQFF. CDR3 in DNA: TGTGCCACCAGTGAATTCGACGGAGATGAGCAGTTCTTC.

This clonotype occurred once. The chain employs TRBV4-2 and TRBJ1-5; 7 bases are a match to TRBD1. J gave up 1 base and V 6 bases, and 6 bases lay outside the gene matches. This CDR3 spans 15 amino acids. The germline V gene encodes CDR1 LGHNA and CDR2 YNFKEQ. The CDR3 loop is CASRPTGMSNQPQHF. The CDR3 DNA follows: TGTGCCAGCAGGCCGACAGGGATGAGCAATCAGCCCCAGCATTTT.

The V and J genes are TRBV6-5 and TRBJ2-2; D unclear. The germline V gene has CDR1 MNHEY and CDR2 SVGAGI. Trimming took off 0 bases at V and 2 bases at J, with 16 bases between the two ends. The CDR3 spans 18 residues. In DNA form, the CDR3 reads TGTGCCAGCAGTTACTCGTTGGGCCCACCCGTTAACACCGGGGAGCTGTTTTTT. Protein product: CASSYSLGPPVNTGELFF.

This chain connects TRBV5-1 to TRBJ1-3; D unresolved. The CDR3 is 14 amino acids. With 0 bases removed from V and 2 bases from J, the gap between germline ends came to 6 bases. The V gene's germline CDR1 is SGHRS and CDR2 YFSETQ. CDR3: CASSLATTGNTIYF. The DNA for the CDR3 is TGCGCCAGCAGCTTGGCAACAACTGGAAACACCATATATTTT. Full variable domain (outside the CDR3, taken from reference TRBV5-1 and TRBJ1-3): KAGVTQTPRYLIKTRGQQVTLSCSPISGHRSVSWYQQTPGQGLQFLFEYFSETQRNKGNFPGRFSGRQFSNSRSEMNVSTLELGDSALYLCASSLATTGNTIYFGEGSWLTVV.